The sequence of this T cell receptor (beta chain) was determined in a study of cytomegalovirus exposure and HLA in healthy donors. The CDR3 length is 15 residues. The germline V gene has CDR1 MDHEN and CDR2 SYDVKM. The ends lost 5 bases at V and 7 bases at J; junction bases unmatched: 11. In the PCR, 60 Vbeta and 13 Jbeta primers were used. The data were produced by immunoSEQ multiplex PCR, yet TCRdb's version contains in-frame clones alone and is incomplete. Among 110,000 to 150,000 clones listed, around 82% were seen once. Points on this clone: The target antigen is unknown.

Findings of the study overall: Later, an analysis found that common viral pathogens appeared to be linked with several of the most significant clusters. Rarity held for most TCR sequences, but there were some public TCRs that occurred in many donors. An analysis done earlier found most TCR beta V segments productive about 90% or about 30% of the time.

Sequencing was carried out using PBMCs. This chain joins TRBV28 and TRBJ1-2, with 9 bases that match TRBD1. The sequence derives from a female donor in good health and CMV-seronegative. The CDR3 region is CASSRSDRGALGYTF. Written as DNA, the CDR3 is TGTGCCAGCAGTCGGAGCGACAGGGGGGCTCTTGGCTACACCTTC.